The 7 T cell receptor beta chains reported below all come from one sample, sequenced in a study of blood T cell repertoires in COVID-19 (dated by TCRdb to the early 2020s). The library was obtained by the immunoSEQ multiplex PCR assay. Here the immuneACCESS table is served through TCRdb, limited to in-frame sequences with V and J called. Missing clones are a known gap in these copies; in checked studies unresolved V genes cover under half, and the rest lacks a known reason. Present in this sample are under 300,000 clones, about 80% of which were seen just once. The ten largest clones add up to approximately 16% of the sample. The sequencing sample was made of PBMCs or T cells enriched from blood (not recorded which). Receptor source: a middle-aged man who had recovered from COVID-19.

The table lists this clone with a count of one. V gene TRBV10-1 combines with J gene TRBJ1-1, with a possible D match to TRBD1 (5 bases). CDR1 is WNHNN and CDR2 is SYGVQD in the germline V gene (reference sequence). V was trimmed by 6 bases and J by 1 base, leaving 9 bases between them. There are 13 residues in the CDR3. The CDR3 DNA sequence: TGCGCCAGCAGGAAAGACAGGAACACTGAAGCTTTCTTT. Protein sequence: CASRKDRNTEAFF.

This clone was recorded once. The gene calls are TRBV10-1 and TRBJ1-5; 7 positions match TRBD1. Unmatched junction bases numbered 4, after V lost 9 bases and J lost 2 bases. CDR1 WNHNN and CDR2 SYGVQD come from the germline V gene (reference sequence). This CDR3 is built from 13 residues. The CDR3 reads CASRGQGNQPQHF. DNA of the CDR3: TGCGCCAGTCGCGGACAGGGCAATCAGCCCCAGCATTTT.

Details on this clone: Other DNA sequences in the sample encode the same CDR3. CDR3: CATSEGQGYGYTF. DNA for the CDR3: TGTGCCACCAGTGAGGGCCAGGGTTATGGCTACACCTTC. This chain links TRBV24-1 with TRBJ1-2; D is perhaps TRBD1 (5 bases). This CDR3 comprises 13 residues. Trimming left V 4 bases short and J 5 bases short, with 10 bases between. Germline CDR1 is KGHDR and CDR2 is SFDVKD.

This chain links TRBV27 with TRBJ2-1, with 9 bases identical to TRBD2. This CDR3 comprises 16 residues. V shed 0 bases, J shed 7 bases, and the junction held 7 bases outside the gene matches. In germline, CDR1 is MNHEY, CDR2 SMNVEV (reference sequence). CDR3 amino acids: CASSLSMAGLANEQFF. The CDR3 DNA sequence: TGTGCCAGCAGTTTATCGATGGCGGGACTAGCAAATGAGCAGTTCTTC.

This chain links TRBV7-3 with TRBJ2-1; 8 bases map to TRBD2. The CDR3 consists of 15 residues. Germline V gene lookup returns CDR1 SGHTA and CDR2 FQGTGA. After removal of 5 bases from V and 1 base from J, the junction contained 4 bases not matched to a gene. Here the CDR3 DNA reads TGTGCCAGCAGCCCCGCGGGGGGTTCCTACAATGAGCAGTTCTTC. Amino acid sequence: CASSPAGGSYNEQFF.

This clone was counted at least ten times. The V call is TRBV27, the J call TRBJ2-5, with 7 bases fitting TRBD2. Unmatched junction bases numbered 10, after V lost 1 base and J lost 5 bases. The CDR3 runs to 16 residues. Germline CDR1 reads MNHEY; CDR2 reads SMNVEV (reference sequence). The CDR3 DNA reads as TGTGCCAGCAGTTTATACCCTAGCGGCGGGACGGAGACCCAGTACTTC. It encodes CASSLYPSGGTETQYF.

This clone was observed a single time. The chain uses TRBV10-3 and TRBJ2-1; D not certain. Trimming cost V 0 bases and J 3 bases, with 3 bases left between them. Germline CDR1 is ENHRY and CDR2 is SYGVKD. The CDR3 totals 13 residues. The DNA of the CDR3 is TGTGCCATCAGTGAGTCTCTCTACAATGAGCAGTTCTTC. This encodes CAISESLYNEQFF.